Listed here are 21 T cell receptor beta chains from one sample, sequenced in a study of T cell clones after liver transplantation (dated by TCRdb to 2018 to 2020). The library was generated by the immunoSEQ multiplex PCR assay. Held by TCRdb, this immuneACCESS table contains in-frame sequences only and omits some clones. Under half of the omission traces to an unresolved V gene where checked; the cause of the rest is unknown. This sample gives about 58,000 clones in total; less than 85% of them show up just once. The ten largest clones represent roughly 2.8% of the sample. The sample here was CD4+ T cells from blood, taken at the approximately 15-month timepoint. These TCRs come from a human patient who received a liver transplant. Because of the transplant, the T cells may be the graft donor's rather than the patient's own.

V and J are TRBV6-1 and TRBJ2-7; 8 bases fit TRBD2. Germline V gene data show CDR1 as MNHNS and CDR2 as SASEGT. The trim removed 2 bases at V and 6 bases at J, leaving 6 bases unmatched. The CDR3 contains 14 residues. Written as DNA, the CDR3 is TGTGCCAGCAGTGAATTAGCGGGGACGGGCGAGCAGTACTTC. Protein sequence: CASSELAGTGEQYF.

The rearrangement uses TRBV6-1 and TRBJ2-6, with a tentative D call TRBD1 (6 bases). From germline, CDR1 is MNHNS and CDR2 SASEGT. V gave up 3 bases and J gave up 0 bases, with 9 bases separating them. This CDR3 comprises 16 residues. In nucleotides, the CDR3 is TGTGCCAGCAGTGAGGGCAGGGGCTCTGGGGCCAACGTCCTGACTTTC. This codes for CASSEGRGSGANVLTF.

The CDR3 DNA is TGTGCCAGCAGTGAAAGCTTAATCGGGACAGGGGCTGGAGAGACCCAGTACTTC. As protein: CASSESLIGTGAGETQYF. V usage is TRBV25-1 and J usage is TRBJ2-5, with 10 bases aligning to TRBD1. With 2 bases clipped from V and 4 bases from J, the junction kept 13 bases outside the gene matches. CDR3 length: 18 residues. Germline V gene data show CDR1 as MGHDK and CDR2 as SYGVNS.

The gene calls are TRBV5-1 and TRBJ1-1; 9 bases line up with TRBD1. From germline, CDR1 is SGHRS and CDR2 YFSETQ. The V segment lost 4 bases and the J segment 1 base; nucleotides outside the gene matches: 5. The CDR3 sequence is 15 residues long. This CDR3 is CASSAQTGGNTEAFF. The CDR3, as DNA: TGCGCCAGCAGCGCTCAGACAGGGGGGAACACTGAAGCTTTCTTT.

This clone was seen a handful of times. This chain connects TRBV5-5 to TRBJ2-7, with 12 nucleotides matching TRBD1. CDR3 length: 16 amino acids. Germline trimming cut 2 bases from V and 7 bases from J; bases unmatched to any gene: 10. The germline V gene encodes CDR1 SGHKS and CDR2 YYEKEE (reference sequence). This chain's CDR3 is CASSFLPGQGAREQYF. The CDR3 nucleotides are TGTGCCAGCAGCTTCTTACCGGGACAGGGGGCTCGGGAGCAGTACTTC.

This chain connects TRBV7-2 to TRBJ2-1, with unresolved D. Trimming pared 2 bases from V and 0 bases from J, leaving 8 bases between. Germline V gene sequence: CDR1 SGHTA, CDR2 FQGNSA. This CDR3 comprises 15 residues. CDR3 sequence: CASSLSSSSYNEQFF. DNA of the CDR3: TGTGCCAGCAGCTTATCATCTAGCTCCTACAATGAGCAGTTCTTC. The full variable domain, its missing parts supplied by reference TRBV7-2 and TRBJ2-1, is GAGVSQSPSNKVTEKGKDVELRCDPISGHTALYWYRQSLGQGLEFLIYFQGNSAPDKSGLPSDRFSAERTGGSVSTLTIQRTQQEDSAVYLCASSLSSSSYNEQFFGPGTRLTVL.

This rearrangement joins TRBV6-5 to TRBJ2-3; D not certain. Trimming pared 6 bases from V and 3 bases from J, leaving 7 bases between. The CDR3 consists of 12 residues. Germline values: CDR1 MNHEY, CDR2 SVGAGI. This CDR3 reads CASSDPTDTQYF. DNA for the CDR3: TGTGCCAGCAGCGATCCTACAGATACGCAGTATTTT.

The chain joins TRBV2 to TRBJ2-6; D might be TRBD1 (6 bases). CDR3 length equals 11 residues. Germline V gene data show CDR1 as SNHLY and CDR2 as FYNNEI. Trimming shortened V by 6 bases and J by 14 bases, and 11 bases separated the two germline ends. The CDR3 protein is CASSLRGFLTF. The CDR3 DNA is TGTGCCAGCAGCCTCAGGGGCTTCCTGACTTTC.

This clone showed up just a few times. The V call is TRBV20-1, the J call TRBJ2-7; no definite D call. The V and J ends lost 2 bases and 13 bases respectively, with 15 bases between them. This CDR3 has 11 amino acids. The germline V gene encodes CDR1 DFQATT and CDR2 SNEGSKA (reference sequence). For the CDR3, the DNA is TGCAGTGCTAGATCCGGGCCCCGCACCTACGTC. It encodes CSARSGPRTYV.

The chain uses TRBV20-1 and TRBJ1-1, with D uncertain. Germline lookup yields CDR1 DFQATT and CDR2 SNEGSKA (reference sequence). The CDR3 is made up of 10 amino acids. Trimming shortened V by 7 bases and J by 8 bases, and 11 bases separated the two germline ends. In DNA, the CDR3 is TGCAGTGTCCTGCAACTCGAAGCTTTCTTT. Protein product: CSVLQLEAFF.

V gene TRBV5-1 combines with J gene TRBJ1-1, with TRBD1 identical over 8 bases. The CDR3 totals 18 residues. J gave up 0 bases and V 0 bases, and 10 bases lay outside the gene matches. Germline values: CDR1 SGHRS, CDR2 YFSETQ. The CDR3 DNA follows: TGCGCCAGCAGCTTGGAAACCAGGGGGCCAATCTTGAACACTGAAGCTTTCTTT. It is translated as CASSLETRGPILNTEAFF. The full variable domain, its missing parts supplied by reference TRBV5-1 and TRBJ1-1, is KAGVTQTPRYLIKTRGQQVTLSCSPISGHRSVSWYQQTPGQGLQFLFEYFSETQRNKGNFPGRFSGRQFSNSRSEMNVSTLELGDSALYLCASSLETRGPILNTEAFFGQGTRLTVV.

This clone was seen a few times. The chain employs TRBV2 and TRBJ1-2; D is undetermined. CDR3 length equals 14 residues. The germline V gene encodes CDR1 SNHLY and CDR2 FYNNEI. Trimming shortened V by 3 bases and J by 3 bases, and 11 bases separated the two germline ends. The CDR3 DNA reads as TGTGCCAGCAGTGACAGCCCCCTACACTATGGCTACACCTTC. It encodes CASSDSPLHYGYTF.

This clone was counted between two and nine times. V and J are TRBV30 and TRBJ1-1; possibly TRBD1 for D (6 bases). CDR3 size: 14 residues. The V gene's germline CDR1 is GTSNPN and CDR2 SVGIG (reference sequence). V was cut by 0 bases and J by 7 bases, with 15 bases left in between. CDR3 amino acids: CAWSVRQGRNEAFF. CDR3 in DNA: TGTGCCTGGAGTGTACGTCAGGGGAGGAATGAAGCTTTCTTT.

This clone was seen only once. CDR3 amino acids: CASSQMDSGGAVEQYF. DNA of the CDR3: TGTGCCAGCAGCCAAATGGATAGCGGGGGGGCGGTCGAGCAGTACTTC. The chain carries TRBV4-2 and TRBJ2-7, with 11 bases fitting TRBD2. Germline values: CDR1 LGHNA, CDR2 YNFKEQ. The CDR3 totals 16 residues. With V trimmed by 2 bases and J by 6 bases, 9 bases remained unmatched.

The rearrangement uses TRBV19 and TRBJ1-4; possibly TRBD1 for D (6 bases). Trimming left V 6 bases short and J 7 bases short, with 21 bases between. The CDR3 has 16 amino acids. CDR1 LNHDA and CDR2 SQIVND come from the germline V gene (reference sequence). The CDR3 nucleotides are TGTGCCAGTAGCCCTGAGCATCCGGGACAACGTGAAAAACTGTTTTTT. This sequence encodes CASSPEHPGQREKLFF.

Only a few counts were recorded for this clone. The CDR3: CASRRGGGDTQYF. CDR3 DNA: TGTGCCAGCAGGCGGGGGGGCGGAGATACGCAGTATTTT. The rearrangement joins TRBV27 to TRBJ2-3, with TRBD2 identical over 9 bases. The ends lost 6 bases at V and 5 bases at J; junction bases unmatched: 3. CDR3 length: 13 residues. The V gene's germline CDR1 is MNHEY and CDR2 SMNVEV (reference sequence).

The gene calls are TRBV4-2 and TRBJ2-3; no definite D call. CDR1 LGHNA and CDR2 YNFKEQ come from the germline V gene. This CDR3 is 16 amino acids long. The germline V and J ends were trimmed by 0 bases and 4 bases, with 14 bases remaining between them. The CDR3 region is CASSQEATPTADTQYF. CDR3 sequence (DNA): TGTGCCAGCAGCCAAGAAGCGACTCCGACTGCAGATACGCAGTATTTT.

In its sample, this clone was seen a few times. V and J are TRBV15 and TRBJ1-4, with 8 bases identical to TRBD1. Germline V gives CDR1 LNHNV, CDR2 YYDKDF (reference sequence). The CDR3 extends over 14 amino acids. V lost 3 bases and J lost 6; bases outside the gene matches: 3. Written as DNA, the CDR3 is TGTGCCACCAGCAGCAGCAGGGGGCATGAAAAACTGTTTTTT. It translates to CATSSSRGHEKLFF.

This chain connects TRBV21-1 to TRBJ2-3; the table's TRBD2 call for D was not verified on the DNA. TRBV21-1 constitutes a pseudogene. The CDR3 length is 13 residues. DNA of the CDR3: TGTGCCAGCAGCAATCGGTCCACAGATACGCAGTATTTT. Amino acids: CASSNRSTDTQYF.

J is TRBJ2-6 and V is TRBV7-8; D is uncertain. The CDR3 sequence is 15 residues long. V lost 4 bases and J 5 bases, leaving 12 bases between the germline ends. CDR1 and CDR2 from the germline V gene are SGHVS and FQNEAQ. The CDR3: CASSSVLLWANVLTF. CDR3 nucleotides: TGTGCCAGCAGCTCAGTACTTCTCTGGGCCAACGTCCTGACTTTC.

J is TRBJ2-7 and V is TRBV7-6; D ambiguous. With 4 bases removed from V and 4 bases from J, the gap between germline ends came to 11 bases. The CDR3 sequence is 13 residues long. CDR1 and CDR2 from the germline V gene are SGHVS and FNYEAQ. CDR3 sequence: CASSSTDRYEQYF. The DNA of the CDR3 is TGTGCCAGCAGCTCGACGGATAGATACGAGCAGTACTTC.